The present T cell receptor beta chain was sequenced within a study of siplizumab effects on memory and regulatory T cells. Study results and caveats: Naive T cell populations appeared to exhibit greater diversity than memory cells and appeared to be major alloresponse contributors. For siplizumab cultures, the suppressive function of their proliferating Tregs was not confirmed. Siplizumab led to significantly less abundant alloreactive sequences that could be traced back to unstimulated CD4+ memory cells. Proliferating clones, CD4+ or CD8+, lacked an assignable naive or memory phenotype in roughly 75-95% of cases.

The CDR3 extends over 18 amino acids. Germline CDR1 MGHRA, CDR2 YSYEKL. Unmatched junction bases numbered 3, after V lost 0 bases and J lost 0 bases. Profiled with immunoSEQ multiplex PCR; TCRdb holds only in-frame clones, not every one. The sample includes about 91,000 clones, roughly 93% of them seen just once. A word on this clone: What it recognizes is unknown.

The TCR was taken from a human donor in good health. Sequenced input: CD8+ T cells sorted from blood. The chain has TRBV4-1 and TRBJ2-5, with TRBD2 identical over 14 bases. CDR3 in amino acids: CASSQERGLAGDQETQYF. CDR3 bases: TGCGCCAGCAGCCAAGAAAGGGGACTAGCGGGGGACCAAGAGACCCAGTACTTC.